This TCR beta chain was obtained from a study of cytomegalovirus exposure and HLA in healthy donors. Clones were sequenced by immunoSEQ multiplex PCR, and TCRdb holds only the in-frame ones, with some missing. The table includes some 80,000 clones, 85% to 95% detected once. This clone was counted only a few times. Its antigen is unknown. Overall study results and limits: TCR sequences were mostly rare, though some public TCRs occurred in many donors. The study recorded more than 150 TCR beta chains that were cytomegalovirus-associated. CMV antigen specificity of three CMV-associated chains was confirmed in vitro. Per published reports, the classifier diagnosed cytomegalovirus status with high specificity and sensitivity.

J lost 0 bases, V lost 5 bases, and 12 bases had no gene match. Looked up from germline, CDR1 is SGHTA and CDR2 is FQGNSA. The CDR3 runs 17 residues. The source material was PBMCs. This clonotype originated in a young woman in good health and CMV-seronegative. The chain uses TRBV7-2 and TRBJ2-5, with 7 positions matching TRBD2. CDR3 nucleotides: TGTGCCAGCAGCCTGAGCGGGGTTTTCAAGAACCAAGAGACCCAGTACTTC. Its protein product is CASSLSGVFKNQETQYF.